The rows below give T cell receptor beta chains drawn from one sample of a study of T-cell memory formation after mild COVID-19. TCRdb processed the 5' RACE reads anew with MiXCR; each CDR3 protein has one entry. Altogether 14,000 to 15,000 distinct CDR3 sequences are present, 20% to 25% being singletons, with the ten largest covering 55% to 70%. Sequencing input: PBMCs or a T cell subset sorted from them (not recorded which). Receptors were obtained from a young man who had mild COVID-19 (a few samples of this study predate the infection). Cell type and time point are not known. Each CDR3 is given without its conserved first and last residue. The size entry is marked missing in some rows and otherwise reads once, few, many or a size class.

abundance,j_gene,v_gene,CDR3aa
many,TRBJ1-4,TRBV10-2,ASSESWVIGEKLF
many,TRBJ2-1,TRBV29-1,SVERGYNEQF
many,TRBJ1-2,TRBV4-1,ASSQVTGDYGYT
few,TRBJ1-2,TRBV20-1,SARDRQGANYGYT
many,TRBJ2-7,TRBV12-3/TRBV12-4,ASSSDGYYEQY
many,TRBJ2-2,TRBV28,ASSFTGYVGELF
many,TRBJ2-7,TRBV4-1,ASSQDGRISFSEQY
many,TRBJ2-3,TRBV10-2,ASTWKWGTPSTDTQY
-,TRBJ1-2,TRBV7-9,ASSPWQAYGYT
many,TRBJ2-3,TRBV5-6,ASRQGLVSAPDTQY
many,TRBJ2-1,TRBV12-3/TRBV12-4,ASSFGLAGSNEQF